This T cell receptor beta chain appears in the sequencing data of a study of OX40 agonist ivuxolimab in advanced cancers. Across the study: The study treated patients with ivuxolimab, an agonistic anti-OX40 (CD134) antibody. Notes on the study in general: Patients with a partial response at 0.1-3.0 mg/kg had among the lowest clonal expansion. On average, CD8+ T cells showed a greater number of expanded clones than CD4+. The CD4+ and CD8+ T cells in the blood had expanded clonally by week 6 at 0.1 to 3.0 mg/kg.

As regards this clone: What it recognizes is unknown.

Using immunoSEQ multiplex PCR, the repertoire was profiled, and TCRdb retains in-frame clones only, with some absent. The data hold 53,000 or so clones, with more than 75% observed a single time. The CDR3 has 13 residues. Trimming removed 4 bases at V and 0 bases at J, with 7 bases between. CDR1 SQVTM and CDR2 ANQGSEA come from the germline V gene. Sequences were derived from CD4+ or CD8+ T cells sorted from blood, sampled in a trial of the OX40 agonist ivuxolimab. The receptor was derived from an adult with an advanced solid tumor such as melanoma, head and neck, liver or kidney cancer. V gene TRBV29-1 combines with J gene TRBJ1-3; no firm D call. CDR3 DNA sequence: TGCAGCGTTGTGGTCAACTCTGGAAACACCATATATTTT. This codes for CSVVVNSGNTIYF.